This is a list of T cell receptor beta chains from one sample in a study of control samples from healthy donors and cancer patients. This table comes from immunoSEQ multiplex PCR, and its TCRdb copy is limited to in-frame clones, with some not included. The sample contains 100,000 to 150,000 clones, more than 80% of which appear only once. What was sequenced was blood. Receptor source: a man aged 35 to 55 in good health. The CDR3 runs from the conserved cysteine through the conserved F or W. The D gene is left open where the match is weak. Clone size is given for some rows only: seen once, a few or many times, or a class if the clone is expanded.

clone size: .; V gene: TRBV11-2; D gene: .; J gene: TRBJ2-1; CDR3 DNA: TGTGCCAGCAGCTTAGGGTCGCCGGGGGCGATGGATGAGCAGTTCTTC; CDR3 protein: CASSLGSPGAMDEQFF
clone size: .; V gene: TRBV11-3; D gene: .; J gene: TRBJ1-1; CDR3 DNA: TGTGCCAGCAGCCACGGGGGGCGAGGGCGTGAGAACACTGAAGCTTTCTTT; CDR3 protein: CASSHGGRGRENTEAFF
clone size: .; V gene: TRBV15; D gene: TRBD2; J gene: TRBJ2-3; CDR3 DNA: TGTGCCACCAGCAGAGTATGGGCTAGCGGGACCCGCACAGATACGCAGTATTTT; CDR3 protein: CATSRVWASGTRTDTQYF
clone size: .; V gene: TRBV6-1; D gene: TRBD2; J gene: TRBJ2-3; CDR3 DNA: TGTGCCAGCAGTGAAGCTAGCGGGGGGGCAACAGATACGCAGTATTTT; CDR3 protein: CASSEASGGATDTQYF
clone size: .; V gene: TRBV7-3; D gene: .; J gene: TRBJ2-5; CDR3 DNA: TGTGCCAGCAGCTCGACAGAACAAGAGACCCAGTACTTC; CDR3 protein: CASSSTEQETQYF
clone size: .; V gene: TRBV7-2; D gene: TRBD1; J gene: TRBJ2-2; CDR3 DNA: TGTGCCAGCAGCTCGCCGGGACAGGGGGAGGGAGGGACCACCGGGGAGCTGTTTTTT; CDR3 protein: CASSSPGQGEGGTTGELFF
clone size: .; V gene: TRBV27; D gene: .; J gene: TRBJ1-6; CDR3 DNA: TGTGCCAGCAGCGACAGGAGACGTAATTCACCCCTCCACTTT; CDR3 protein: CASSDRRRNSPLHF
clone size: .; V gene: TRBV29-1; D gene: .; J gene: TRBJ1-1; CDR3 DNA: TGCAGCGTTGCCGGCGGGGCCCCGAACACTGAAGCTTTCTTT; CDR3 protein: CSVAGGAPNTEAFF
clone size: .; V gene: TRBV12-5; D gene: .; J gene: TRBJ1-4; CDR3 DNA: TGTGCTAGTGGTTTGGTACTTGCGGGAGGGATTGAAAAACTGTTTTTT; CDR3 protein: CASGLVLAGGIEKLFF
clone size: .; V gene: TRBV3-1/TRBV3-2; D gene: .; J gene: TRBJ2-3; CDR3 DNA: TGTGCCAGCAGCCAAGATGTATTTGCAGGGGGGGTCACAGATACGCAGTATTTT; CDR3 protein: CASSQDVFAGGVTDTQYF
clone size: .; V gene: TRBV7-8; D gene: .; J gene: TRBJ1-5; CDR3 DNA: TGTGCCAGCAGCTTAGAGTTAGCGGGGAATGAGCCCCAGCATTTT; CDR3 protein: CASSLELAGNEPQHF
clone size: .; V gene: TRBV5-6; D gene: TRBD1; J gene: TRBJ1-1; CDR3 DNA: TGTGCCAGCAGCTTGTGGGTGACAGGGGCTACTGAAGCTTTCTTT; CDR3 protein: CASSLWVTGATEAFF
clone size: .; V gene: TRBV19; D gene: .; J gene: TRBJ1-3; CDR3 DNA: TGTGCCAGTAGCCCCCGGGCTGCCTATGGAAACACCATATATTTT; CDR3 protein: CASSPRAAYGNTIYF
clone size: .; V gene: TRBV6-5; D gene: .; J gene: TRBJ1-5; CDR3 DNA: TGTGCCAGCAGCCTTACCCGGGAAGGCAATCAGCCCCAGCATTTT; CDR3 protein: CASSLTREGNQPQHF
clone size: once; V gene: TRBV5-8; D gene: .; J gene: TRBJ1-5; CDR3 DNA: TGTGCCAGCAGCTTGCCGGAAAGGGCCAATCAGCCCCAGCATTTT; CDR3 protein: CASSLPERANQPQHF
clone size: .; V gene: TRBV10-1; D gene: .; J gene: TRBJ2-3; CDR3 DNA: TGCGCCAGCAGTGAGTCTAAACGTCCTAGCCAGTATTTT; CDR3 protein: CASSESKRPSQYF
clone size: .; V gene: TRBV5-1; D gene: TRBD1; J gene: TRBJ1-1; CDR3 DNA: TGCGCCAGCAGCATTCAGGGGGCCGCGAACACTGAAGCTTTCTTT; CDR3 protein: CASSIQGAANTEAFF
clone size: .; V gene: TRBV7-9; D gene: .; J gene: TRBJ1-2; CDR3 DNA: TGTGCCAGCAGCCTAGGACCGTCCGCCACCTTC; CDR3 protein: CASSLGPSATF
clone size: .; V gene: TRBV6-5; D gene: .; J gene: TRBJ2-7; CDR3 DNA: TGTGCCAGCAAAGGATTCCGAACCGCGGGTCAGCAGTACTTC; CDR3 protein: CASKGFRTAGQQYF
clone size: once; V gene: TRBV6-1; D gene: .; J gene: TRBJ1-3; CDR3 DNA: TGTGCCAGCAGTGAAAAACCCCCAGGGTCAGGAAACACCATATATTTT; CDR3 protein: CASSEKPPGSGNTIYF
clone size: .; V gene: TRBV6-5; D gene: TRBD2; J gene: TRBJ2-3; CDR3 DNA: TGTGCCAGCAGTTTAGGGACTAGCATAACCACAGATACGCAGTATTTT; CDR3 protein: CASSLGTSITTDTQYF
clone size: .; V gene: TRBV7-2; D gene: TRBD1; J gene: TRBJ2-7; CDR3 DNA: TGTGCCAGCAGCTTATCCTGGGACAGCACATACGAGCAGTACTTC; CDR3 protein: CASSLSWDSTYEQYF
clone size: once; V gene: TRBV7-7; D gene: TRBD1; J gene: TRBJ2-5; CDR3 DNA: TGTGCTAGCAGCCCCCGACAGGGGGGGGAAGAGACCCAGTACTTC; CDR3 protein: CASSPRQGGEETQYF
clone size: .; V gene: TRBV13; D gene: .; J gene: TRBJ2-7; CDR3 DNA: TGTGCCAGCACCCCCCCGACCCCCACGGGCGAGCAGTACTTC; CDR3 protein: CASTPPTPTGEQYF
clone size: once; V gene: TRBV29-1; D gene: .; J gene: TRBJ2-7; CDR3 DNA: TGCAACGTTTACAAAACCTACGAGCAGTACTTC; CDR3 protein: CNVYKTYEQYF